Listed below are T cell receptor beta chains from one sample, sequenced in a study of CD8 T cells in Susac syndrome. MiXCR, run by TCRdb on the immunoSEQ multiplex PCR reads, gives a single entry per CDR3 protein. The sample lists under 550,000 distinct CDR3 sequences, more than 80% occurring once. The material sequenced was CD8+ T cells from PBMCs. These receptors all come from a human donor with multiple sclerosis. The CDR3 runs from the conserved cysteine through the conserved F or W. Each record gives: CDR3 protein, V gene, J gene.

CSAGTGSYEQYF	TRBV20-1	TRBJ2-7
CASGLAPTGSSGELFF	TRBV12-5	TRBJ2-2
CSVEKTGGGETQYF	TRBV29-1	TRBJ2-5
CASSPLRDEQYF	TRBV18	TRBJ2-7
CASSQDPTGSEAFF	TRBV4-1	TRBJ1-1
CASSEWTGPYEQYF	TRBV5-1	TRBJ2-7
CASSPEELTRNQPQHF	TRBV19	TRBJ1-5
CASSYSINSGPSSYEQYF	TRBV6-5	TRBJ2-7
CASRDYRGTYNEQFF	TRBV27	TRBJ2-1
CASSGTDSHTDTQYF	TRBV2	TRBJ2-3
CASSPGGQGAQDGYTF	TRBV7-9	TRBJ1-2
CSVDIRPGQMNTEAFF	TRBV29-1	TRBJ1-1
CASSSAGVPSDIQYF	TRBV5-5	TRBJ2-4
CASSYQAGELFF	TRBV12-3/TRBV12-4	TRBJ2-2
CASSQEGFGNTEAFF	TRBV4-1	TRBJ1-1
CASSSGINYEQYF	TRBV7-9	TRBJ2-7
CAVGSGTGNTIYF	TRBV27	TRBJ1-3
CASSPEGAVAGVETQYF	TRBV18	TRBJ2-5
CASSGIPNTGELFF	TRBV6-1	TRBJ2-2
CASSLGQGGGAYEQYF	TRBV13	TRBJ2-7
CASSLGQSSNQPQHF	TRBV7-8	TRBJ1-5
CASRPDSVATEAFF	TRBV27	TRBJ1-1
CASSYSGALLYGYTF	TRBV6-5	TRBJ1-2
CASSFEASSYNEQFF	TRBV7-9	TRBJ2-1
CASTPTPRLARYNEQFF	TRBV27	TRBJ2-1
CATSSGSGELFF	TRBV24-1	TRBJ2-2
CASSHGQEVYEQYF	TRBV4-1	TRBJ2-7
CASRTDRDNEQFF	TRBV12-3/TRBV12-4	TRBJ2-1
CASSLVGEGVEQYF	TRBV27	TRBJ2-7
CASSFSQGYTGTPNYGYTF	TRBV12-3/TRBV12-4	TRBJ1-2
CASSSSAGGPVGHNEQFF	TRBV7-9	TRBJ2-1
CASSLDWSTEAFF	TRBV5-1	TRBJ1-1
CASSQVFSFRYEQYF	TRBV4-1	TRBJ2-7
CASSSQGQALEGYTF	TRBV19	TRBJ1-2
CASSRWQATNTGELFF	TRBV11-2	TRBJ2-2
CASTSWVPDTQYF	TRBV2	TRBJ2-3
CASTGVPGELFF	TRBV19	TRBJ2-2
CASSTPGYEQYF	TRBV19	TRBJ2-7
CASSFNAGDEQYF	TRBV28	TRBJ2-7
CASNPLARVVFPTDTQYF	TRBV27	TRBJ2-3
CASSIDRGDTYEQYF	TRBV19	TRBJ2-7
CASSQELGRDNEQYF	TRBV4-1	TRBJ2-7
CAISVTGGFSYGYTF	TRBV10-3	TRBJ1-2
CATSDSTGLRDTQYF	TRBV24-1	TRBJ2-3
CASSQVSARGRGTEAFF	TRBV4-1	TRBJ1-1
CASTPREGNMNTEAFF	TRBV6-6	TRBJ1-1
CASSSYRDDYEQYF	TRBV27	TRBJ2-7
CASSPQNRGTEAFF	TRBV4-1	TRBJ1-1
CASSQEGRYSTDTQYF	TRBV4-2	TRBJ2-3
CAWSVPGIPCEQYF	TRBV30	TRBJ2-7
CASSLDRQGTGASNEKLFF	TRBV11-2	TRBJ1-4
CSARDLASTDTQYF	TRBV20-1	TRBJ2-3
CSLRRRDRPVGIQYF	TRBV20-1	TRBJ2-4
CSGRTGIGYTF	TRBV29-1	TRBJ1-2